These 12 T cell receptor beta chains came from one sample sequenced in a study of shared clonotypes between healthy human individuals. The data were produced by immunoSEQ multiplex PCR, yet TCRdb's version contains in-frame clones alone and is incomplete. Of roughly 530,000 clones listed, approximately 95% are singletons. The source material was naive CD4+ T cells sorted from blood. Regarding subset: CD45RA+ positively selected. These receptors all stem from a woman aged 30 to 39 in good health.

The V call is TRBV28, the J call TRBJ1-3; TRBD1 matches at 9 bases. The CDR3 is 17 amino acids. Germline CDR1 is MDHEN and CDR2 is SYDVKM. With V trimmed by 5 bases and J by 0 bases, 8 bases remained unmatched. CDR3 bases: TGTGCCAGCAGTCTCCACAGGGGGCGCGTCTCTGGAAACACCATATATTTT. Translation: CASSLHRGRVSGNTIYF.

This sequence joins TRBV5-1 and TRBJ2-7; TRBD2 matches 8 bases. CDR3 length: 16 amino acids. The J segment lost 3 bases and the V segment lost 3 bases, leaving 11 bases of the junction unmatched. CDR1 is SGHRS and CDR2 is YFSETQ in the germline V gene. The CDR3 reads CASSSPVAGPYYEQYF. The DNA for the CDR3 is TGCGCCAGCAGCTCCCCCGTAGCGGGACCGTACTACGAGCAGTACTTC. The full variable domain, rest sourced from reference TRBV5-1 and TRBJ2-7, is KAGVTQTPRYLIKTRGQQVTLSCSPISGHRSVSWYQQTPGQGLQFLFEYFSETQRNKGNFPGRFSGRQFSNSRSEMNVSTLELGDSALYLCASSSPVAGPYYEQYFGPGTRLTVT.

The chain carries TRBV5-8 and TRBJ2-5, with TRBD2 as a possible D gene (6 bases). Trimming took off 4 bases at V and 1 base at J, with 14 bases between the two ends. CDR1 SGHTS and CDR2 YDEGEE come from the germline V gene. The CDR3 spans 15 residues. The CDR3 nucleotides read TGTGCCAGCAGCCGGGAGAACGGACTCCAAGAGACCCAGTACTTC. It is translated as CASSRENGLQETQYF. Complete variable domain (other parts from reference TRBV5-8 and TRBJ2-5): EAGVTQSPTHLIKTRGQQATLRCSPISGHTSVYWYQQALGLGLQFLLWYDEGEERNRGNFPPRFSGRQFPNYSSELNVNALELEDSALYLCASSRENGLQETQYFGPGTRLLVL.

This clone was counted a single time. The sample holds other DNA sequences that translate to the same CDR3. The rearrangement links TRBV19 to TRBJ2-7, with 10 bases matching TRBD2. V lost 6 bases and J lost 2; bases outside the gene matches: 4. The CDR3 spans 14 residues. Germline V CDR1 and CDR2: LNHDA, SQIVND (reference sequence). The CDR3 protein is CASSDSGRAYEQYF. As DNA, the CDR3 is TGTGCCAGTAGCGACAGCGGGAGGGCCTACGAGCAGTACTTC.

Concerning this clone: Germline and junction disagree at one end, which may indicate a read error. The rearrangement joins TRBV5-1 to TRBJ1-1; no reliable D call. This CDR3 region has 17 residues. Germline V gene sequence: CDR1 SGHRS, CDR2 YFSETQ. The CDR3 loop is CVSSLEGGPLQTTEAFF. Written as DNA, the CDR3 is TGCGTCAGCAGCTTGGAAGGAGGGCCCCTTCAGACAACTGAAGCTTTCTTT.

This sequence joins TRBV4-1 and TRBJ1-2; D is unresolved. CDR1 MGHRA and CDR2 YSYEKL come from the germline V gene. The CDR3 totals 14 residues. V was cut by 3 bases and J by 6 bases, with 14 bases left in between. The CDR3 region is CASSQVDKHHGYTF. The DNA of the CDR3 is TGCGCCAGCAGCCAGGTAGACAAGCACCATGGCTACACCTTC.

J is TRBJ2-7 and V is TRBV19; D might be TRBD2 (6 bases). The CDR3 contains 19 residues. In germline, CDR1 is LNHDA, CDR2 SQIVND (reference sequence). Trimming took off 0 bases at V and 0 bases at J, with 21 bases between the two ends. The chain's CDR3 is CASSIEFGVGTAYSYEQYF. The CDR3 region has the DNA TGTGCCAGTAGTATAGAATTCGGGGTCGGGACTGCCTACTCCTACGAGCAGTACTTC.

This clone showed up just once. This chain connects TRBV5-6 to TRBJ1-2, with 7 bases that match TRBD1. CDR3 length: 15 amino acids. From germline, CDR1 is SGHDT and CDR2 YYEEEE. Germline trimming cut 2 bases from V and 4 bases from J; bases unmatched to any gene: 8. DNA of the CDR3: TGTGCCAGCAGCTTCGCGCAGGGGGGAGGCTATGGCTACACCTTC. It codes for CASSFAQGGGYGYTF.

In nucleotides, the CDR3 is TGTGCCAGCAGCCTCGGTGCGGCCCAGTACTTC. Translation: CASSLGAAQYF. The genes are TRBV14 and TRBJ2-5, with unresolved D. The CDR3 consists of 11 residues. V was shortened by 4 bases and J by 9 bases, with 9 bases between the two germline ends. CDR1 and CDR2 from the germline V gene are SGHDN and FVKESK.

The V call is TRBV7-9, the J call TRBJ2-7, with D possibly being TRBD2 (5 bases). Germline V gives CDR1 SEHNR, CDR2 FQNEAQ (reference sequence). V was shortened by 5 bases and J by 2 bases, with 13 bases between the two germline ends. The CDR3 is 14 residues long. The CDR3 bases are TGTGCCAGCAGCCCGGACTTCAAGACCTACGAGCAGTACTTC. Its protein product is CASSPDFKTYEQYF.

This clone was observed once. Here the CDR3 reads CASRTGTSGYSYEQYF. The CDR3 DNA is TGTGCCAGCAGGACCGGGACTAGCGGTTACTCCTACGAGCAGTACTTC. The chain uses TRBV28 and TRBJ2-7; 11 positions match TRBD2. The trim removed 6 bases at V and 0 bases at J, leaving 7 bases unmatched. The germline V gene encodes CDR1 MDHEN and CDR2 SYDVKM. This CDR3 contains 16 residues. Together with reference TRBV28 and TRBJ2-7, the CDR3 gives the full variable domain: DVKVTQSSRYLVKRTGEKVFLECVQDMDHENMFWYRQDPGLGLRLIYFSYDVKMKEKGDIPEGYSVSREKKERFSLILESASTNQTSMYLCASRTGTSGYSYEQYFGPGTRLTVT.

The CDR3 DNA follows: TGTGCCAGCAGTTACTCAGGGTATAGCTCCTACGAGCAGTACTTC. Residues: CASSYSGYSSYEQYF. The chain has TRBV6-6 and TRBJ2-7, with D hard to call. Trimming pared 0 bases from V and 0 bases from J, leaving 9 bases between. From germline, CDR1 is MNHNY and CDR2 SVGAGI (reference sequence). This CDR3 is built from 15 residues.